Presented here are 19 T cell receptor beta chains from one specimen sequenced in a study of CD8 T cells in ankylosing spondylitis (dated by TCRdb to about 2017). The receptor library was made with 5' RACE. Sequencer: Illumina HiSeq 2500. TCRdb handled the public reads itself, with Q25 trimming in fastp and clone calling in MiXCR, and kept productive beta chains. Rows are combined by CDR3 protein, so each entry shows the most common genes and DNA. The sample table records 150,000 to 200,000 distinct CDR3 sequences; 11% of these occur just once. The ten largest account for roughly 29% of the sample. Source material: blood, either unsorted or a sorted T cell fraction (not recorded which). These receptors originate from a male donor with ankylosing spondylitis or in good health (not recorded which).

Ten or more counts support this clonotype. The chain links TRBV12-3 or TRBV12-4 to TRBJ2-3, with 7 bases fitting TRBD1. Losses at the gene ends were 2 bases for V and 1 base for J; bases not matched to a gene: 3. CDR3 length equals 15 residues. CDR3 DNA sequence: TGTGCCAGCAGTTTAAAGGGGGCCGGCACAGATACGCAGTATTTT. Protein sequence: CASSLKGAGTDTQYF.

This clonotype was seen repeatedly, ten times or more. CDR3 sequence reads: CASSLGIRDEQYF. The CDR3 DNA is TGTGCCAGCAGCCTTGGGATAAGGGACGAGCAGTACTTC. The chain is built from TRBV3-1 and TRBJ2-7; D is unclear. CDR1 and CDR2 (germline): LGHDT, YNNKEL (reference sequence). V was shortened by 4 bases and J by 5 bases, with 12 bases between the two germline ends. The CDR3 is 13 amino acids.

This clonotype was counted a few times. This chain uses TRBV5-1 with TRBJ2-3; D possibly uses TRBD1 or TRBD2 (6 bases each). V gave up 6 bases and J gave up 4 bases, with 15 bases separating them. This CDR3 is 14 amino acids long. The germline V gene encodes CDR1 SGHRS and CDR2 YFSETQ. The CDR3 sequence: CASTSVGGADTQYF. The CDR3 coding sequence is TGCGCCAGCACCTCGGTGGGGGGCGCAGATACGCAGTATTTT.

This clonotype occurred many times. V and J are TRBV25-1 and TRBJ2-2; weak D call: TRBD1 (5 bases). The ends were cut back, 6 bases at V and 3 bases at J, with 11 bases in the middle. In germline, CDR1 is MGHDK, CDR2 SYGVNS. The CDR3 has 14 amino acids. CDR3: CASSQQADTGELFF. CDR3 in DNA: TGTGCCAGCAGCCAACAGGCGGACACCGGGGAGCTGTTTTTT.

This chain uses TRBV7-9 with TRBJ2-2, with D maybe TRBD2 (5 bases). Germline-derived CDR1 and CDR2 are SEHNR and FQNEAQ (reference sequence). Trimming removed 4 bases from V and 2 bases from J, with 14 bases in between. CDR3 size: 16 residues. The CDR3 DNA reads as TGTGCCAGCAGCTCTTCGGGGTCGGGAAACACCGGGGAGCTGTTTTTT. Amino acid sequence: CASSSSGSGNTGELFF.

This clonotype appeared many times. This chain uses TRBV14 with TRBJ1-1, with 7 bases identical to TRBD1. This CDR3 is 12 amino acids long. V was pared by 4 bases and J by 7 bases, with 3 bases of the junction left unmatched. Germline CDR1 reads SGHDN; CDR2 reads FVKESK. The CDR3 region has the DNA TGTGCCAGCAGCCTGGGGGACAGTGAAGCTTTCTTT. Protein sequence: CASSLGDSEAFF.

The J gene is TRBJ2-1, the V gene TRBV29-1; maybe TRBD2 (6 bases). The CDR3 is 13 residues long. V was clipped by 4 bases and J by 7 bases, with 14 bases between them. Per the germline V gene, CDR1 is SQVTM and CDR2 is ANQGSEA. The CDR3 is CSVGGGVGNEQFF. The CDR3 bases are TGCAGCGTTGGGGGCGGGGTGGGGAATGAGCAGTTCTTC.

Of note for this clonotype: Being one base from a much bigger clone, this may be a read error. This chain joins TRBV20-1 and TRBJ2-5; the D gene is possibly TRBD2 (5 bases). This CDR3 spans 13 amino acids. Germline-derived CDR1 and CDR2 are DFQATT and SNEGSKA (reference sequence). Deletions cut 8 bases from V and 9 bases from J, with 22 bases between. This CDR3 is CSTKGPNMEAQYF. The DNA of the CDR3 is TGCAGTACCAAGGGTCCCAACATGGAGGCCCAGTACTTC.

This clonotype was counted ten times or more. CDR3 nucleotides: TGTGCCAGCAGTCAAGGCGCTTCCTCTGGAAACACCATATATTTT. This codes for CASSQGASSGNTIYF. The V gene is TRBV6-1, the J gene TRBJ1-3; D ambiguous. The CDR3 has 15 residues. The V and J ends lost 5 bases and 0 bases respectively, with 11 bases between them. In germline, CDR1 is MNHNS, CDR2 SASEGT.

This clonotype was counted at least ten times. The chain uses TRBV6-5 and TRBJ1-3; D is perhaps TRBD1 (5 bases). Trimming pared 4 bases from V and 0 bases from J, leaving 16 bases between. Germline V CDR1 and CDR2: MNHEY, SVGAGI. The CDR3 has 17 residues. This CDR3 is CASSSQDRPDSGNTIYF. Here the CDR3 DNA reads TGTGCCAGCAGTTCCCAAGACAGACCAGACTCTGGAAACACCATATATTTT.

Ten or more counts support this clonotype. This rearrangement joins TRBV5-1 to TRBJ1-1; 7 bases fit TRBD1. The CDR3 is made up of 14 amino acids. V lost 4 bases and J lost 7; bases outside the gene matches: 10. Germline values: CDR1 SGHRS, CDR2 YFSETQ. The CDR3 DNA sequence: TGCGCCAGCAGCAACGGACAGGTTCAGAATGAAGCTTTCTTT. This sequence encodes CASSNGQVQNEAFF.

As DNA, the CDR3 is TGTGCCAGCAGCACTAGACGAGGAGTCACCGGGGAGCTGTTTTTT. Translated: CASSTRRGVTGELFF. J is TRBJ2-2 and V is TRBV7-2; D is perhaps TRBD2 (5 bases). The CDR3 spans 15 residues. Deletions cut 5 bases from V and 4 bases from J, with 14 bases between. The V gene's germline CDR1 is SGHTA and CDR2 FQGNSA.

The chain has TRBV7-9 and TRBJ2-7, with TRBD1 as a possible D gene (6 bases). V lost 5 bases and J lost 7, with 12 bases in between. The CDR3 length is 12 residues. The germline V gene has CDR1 SEHNR and CDR2 FQNEAQ (reference sequence). CDR3 DNA: TGTGCCAGCAGCACTTCCGGGACAGAGCAGTACTTC. Protein: CASSTSGTEQYF.

This clonotype was picked up many times. The chain couples TRBV4-2 to TRBJ1-1; D possibly corresponds to TRBD1 (5 bases). The CDR3 consists of 16 residues. Deletions cut 0 bases from V and 6 bases from J, with 17 bases between. The germline CDR1 and CDR2 sequences are LGHNA and YNFKEQ. Here the CDR3 reads CASSQDPLAGRSEAFF. CDR3 sequence (DNA): TGTGCCAGCAGCCAAGATCCGTTGGCAGGGCGGTCTGAAGCTTTCTTT.

Many counts were recorded for this clonotype. This chain links TRBV9 with TRBJ2-7, with TRBD2 identical over 9 bases. V was pared by 4 bases and J by 5 bases, with 4 bases of the junction left unmatched. Germline CDR1 SGDLS, CDR2 YYNGEE. This CDR3 comprises 13 residues. Here the CDR3 reads CASSFGLANEQYF. CDR3 sequence (DNA): TGTGCCAGCAGCTTCGGACTAGCGAACGAGCAGTACTTC.

This clonotype was seen many times. The rearrangement links TRBV21-1 to TRBJ2-7; the table calls TRBD1, which could not be checked here. TRBV21-1 is assigned pseudogene status. CDR3 length: 14 amino acids. CDR3 amino acids: CASRQESGGYEQYF. The CDR3 nucleotides are TGTGCCAGCAGACAGGAATCCGGAGGCTACGAGCAGTACTTC.

This clonotype was observed a few times. V is TRBV7-2 and J is TRBJ2-7; no firm D call. Germline CDR1 SGHTA, CDR2 FQGNSA. The V end was cut by 8 bases, the J end by 3 bases, with 14 bases between. The CDR3 spans 13 residues. CDR3 sequence reads: CASSRVRVYEQYF. The CDR3 bases are TGTGCCAGCTCCCGTGTCCGGGTCTACGAGCAGTACTTC.

This clonotype was observed many times. The V gene is TRBV5-1, the J gene TRBJ1-2; D gene uncertain. Germline loops: CDR1 SGHRS, CDR2 YFSETQ. V was cut by 4 bases and J by 8 bases, with 15 bases left in between. The CDR3 spans 13 residues. The CDR3 loop reads CASSPDGDGGYTF. Written as DNA, the CDR3 is TGCGCCAGCAGCCCGGACGGAGATGGGGGCTACACCTTC.

This clonotype was detected many times. The genes are TRBV7-2 and TRBJ1-2; TRBD1 matches 8 bases. The junction had 10 bases not matched to a gene; V was cut back by 6 bases and J by 10 bases. Germline assignment: CDR1 SGHTA and CDR2 FQGNSA. The CDR3 is 13 amino acids. The CDR3 DNA is TGTGCCAGCAGGGGAGGGACAGGCGGCTCCTACACCTTC. It encodes CASRGGTGGSYTF.